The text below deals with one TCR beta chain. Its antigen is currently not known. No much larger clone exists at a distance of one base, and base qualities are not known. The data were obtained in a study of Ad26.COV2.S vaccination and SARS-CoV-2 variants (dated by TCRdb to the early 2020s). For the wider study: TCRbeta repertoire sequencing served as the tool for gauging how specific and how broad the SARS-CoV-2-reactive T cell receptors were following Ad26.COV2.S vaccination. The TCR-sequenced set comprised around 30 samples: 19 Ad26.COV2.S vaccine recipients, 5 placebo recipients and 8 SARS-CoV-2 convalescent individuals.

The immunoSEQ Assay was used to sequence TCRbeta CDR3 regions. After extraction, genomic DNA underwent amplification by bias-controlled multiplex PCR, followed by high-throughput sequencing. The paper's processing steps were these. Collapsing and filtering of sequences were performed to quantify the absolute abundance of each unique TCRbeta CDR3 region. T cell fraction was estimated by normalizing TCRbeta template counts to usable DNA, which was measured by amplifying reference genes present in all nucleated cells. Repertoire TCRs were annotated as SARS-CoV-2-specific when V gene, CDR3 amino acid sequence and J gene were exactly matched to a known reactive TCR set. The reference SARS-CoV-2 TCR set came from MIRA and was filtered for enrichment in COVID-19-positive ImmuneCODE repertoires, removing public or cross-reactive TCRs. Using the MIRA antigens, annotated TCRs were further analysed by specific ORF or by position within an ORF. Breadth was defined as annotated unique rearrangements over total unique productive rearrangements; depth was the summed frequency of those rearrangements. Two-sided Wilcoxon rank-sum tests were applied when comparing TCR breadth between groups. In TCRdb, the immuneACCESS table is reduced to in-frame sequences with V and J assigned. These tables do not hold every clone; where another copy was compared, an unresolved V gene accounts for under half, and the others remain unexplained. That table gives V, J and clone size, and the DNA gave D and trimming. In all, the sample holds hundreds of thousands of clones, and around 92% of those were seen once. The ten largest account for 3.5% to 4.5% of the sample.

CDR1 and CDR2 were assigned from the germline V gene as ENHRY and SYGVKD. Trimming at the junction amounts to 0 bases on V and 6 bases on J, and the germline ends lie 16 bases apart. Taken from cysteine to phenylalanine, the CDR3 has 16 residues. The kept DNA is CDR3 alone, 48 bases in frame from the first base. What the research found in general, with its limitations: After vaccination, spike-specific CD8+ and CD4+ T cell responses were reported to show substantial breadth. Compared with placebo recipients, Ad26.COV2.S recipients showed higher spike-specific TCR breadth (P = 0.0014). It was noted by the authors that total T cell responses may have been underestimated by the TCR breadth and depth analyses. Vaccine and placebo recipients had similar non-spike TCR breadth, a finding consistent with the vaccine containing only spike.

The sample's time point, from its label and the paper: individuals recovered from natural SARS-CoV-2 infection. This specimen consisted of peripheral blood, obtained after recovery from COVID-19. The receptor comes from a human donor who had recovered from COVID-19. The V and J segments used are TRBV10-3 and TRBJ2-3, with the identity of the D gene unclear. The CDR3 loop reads CAISESSPATGDTQYF. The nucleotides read TGTGCCATCAGTGAGTCGTCGCCGGCCACCGGGGATACGCAGTATTTT.